The source of this T cell receptor (beta chain) is a study of CD8 T cells in Susac syndrome. The CDR3 extends over 16 amino acids. Between the trimmed V and J ends, which lost 4 bases and 1 base, there was a span of 14 bases. Germline V CDR1 and CDR2: LGHNT, FRNRAP. When the RNA was reverse transcribed, random hexamers were used with an input of about 0.5 to 1 ug. TCRdb passed the immunoSEQ multiplex PCR reads through MiXCR, listing each CDR3 protein once. Among 200,000 to 250,000 distinct CDR3 sequences listed, about 94% were seen once. This clonotype was sampled from a human donor with Susac syndrome. This chain joins TRBV12-5 and TRBJ1-5; D is perhaps TRBD1 (5 bases). Material for sequencing was CD4+ T cells from PBMCs. The DNA for the CDR3 is TGTGCTAGTGGTTCATGGGGGAAGCGGAGCAATCAGCCCCAGCATTTT. Translating it yields CASGSWGKRSNQPQHF.